This TCR beta chain emerged from a study of graft-versus-host responses after intestinal transplantation. Overall study context: Anti-thymocyte globulin induction preceded about three years of tacrolimus and steroid maintenance in all recipients.

Germline CDR1 SGHNT, CDR2 YENEEA. The ends were cut back, 3 bases at V and 4 bases at J, with 13 bases in the middle. This CDR3 spans 15 amino acids. Study observations and caveats: Across patients carrying graft-donor T cell macrochimerism, allografts held high graft-versus-host to host-versus-graft clonal ratios. Early HvG declines after transplant were associated with peak circulating GvH clone levels.

Graft tissue processing released intraepithelial and lamina propria lymphocytes. With regard to this clone: Antigen specificity is unknown.

Here immunoSEQ multiplex PCR was the method, and the copy in TCRdb shows in-frame clones only, minus some. The sample records 11,000 to 15,000 clones, 70% to 85% being singletons. The TCR was taken from a human patient who received an intestinal transplant, so some T cells may come from the graft donor. The V and J genes are TRBV11-3 and TRBJ2-1; D is perhaps TRBD2 (6 bases). Specimen: ileum tissue, collected just over 26 days after intestinal transplant. CDR3 sequence: CASSFGGTKYNEQFF. The CDR3 coding sequence is TGTGCCAGCAGCTTCGGGGGTACCAAGTACAATGAGCAGTTCTTC.